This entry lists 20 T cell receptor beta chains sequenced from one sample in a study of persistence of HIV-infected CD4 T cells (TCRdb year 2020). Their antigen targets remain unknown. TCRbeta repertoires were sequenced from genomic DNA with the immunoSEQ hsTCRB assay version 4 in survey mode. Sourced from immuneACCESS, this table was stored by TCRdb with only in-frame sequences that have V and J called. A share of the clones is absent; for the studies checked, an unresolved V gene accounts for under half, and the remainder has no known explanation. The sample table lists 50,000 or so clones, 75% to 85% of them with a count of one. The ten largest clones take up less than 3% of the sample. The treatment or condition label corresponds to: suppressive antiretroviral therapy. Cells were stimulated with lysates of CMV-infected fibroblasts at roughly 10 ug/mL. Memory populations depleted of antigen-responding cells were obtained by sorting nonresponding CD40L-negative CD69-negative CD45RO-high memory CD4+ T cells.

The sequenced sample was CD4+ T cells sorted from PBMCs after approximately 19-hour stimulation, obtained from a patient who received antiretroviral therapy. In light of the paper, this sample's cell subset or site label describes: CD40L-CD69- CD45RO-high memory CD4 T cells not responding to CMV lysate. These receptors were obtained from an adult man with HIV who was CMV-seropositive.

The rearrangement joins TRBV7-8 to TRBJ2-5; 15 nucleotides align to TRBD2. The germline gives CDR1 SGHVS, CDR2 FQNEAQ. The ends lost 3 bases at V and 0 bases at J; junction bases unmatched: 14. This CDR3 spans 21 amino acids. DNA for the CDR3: TGTGCCAGCAGCTTTGGAGACCGAGGGACTAGCGGGAGGCTGTACCAAGAGACCCAGTACTTC. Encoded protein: CASSFGDRGTSGRLYQETQYF.

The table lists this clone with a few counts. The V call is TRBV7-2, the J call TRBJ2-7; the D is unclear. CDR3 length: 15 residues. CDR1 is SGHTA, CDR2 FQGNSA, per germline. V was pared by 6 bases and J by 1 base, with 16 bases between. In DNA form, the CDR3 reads TGTGCCAGCAGAATTGGGCAGGCTTTTTCCTACGAGCAGTACTTC. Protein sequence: CASRIGQAFSYEQYF.

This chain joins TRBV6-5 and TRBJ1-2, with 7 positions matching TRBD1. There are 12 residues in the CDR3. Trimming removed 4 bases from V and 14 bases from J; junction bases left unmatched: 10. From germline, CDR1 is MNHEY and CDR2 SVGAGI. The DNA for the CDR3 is TGTGCCAGCAGTTCGTCAGACAGGGTGGAAACCTTC. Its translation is CASSSSDRVETF.

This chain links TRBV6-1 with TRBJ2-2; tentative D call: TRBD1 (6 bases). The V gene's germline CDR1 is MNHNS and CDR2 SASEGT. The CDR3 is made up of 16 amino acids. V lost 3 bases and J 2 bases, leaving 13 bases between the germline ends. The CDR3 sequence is CASSEIGGFNTGELFF. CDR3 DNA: TGTGCCAGCAGTGAGATAGGGGGTTTCAACACCGGGGAGCTGTTTTTT.

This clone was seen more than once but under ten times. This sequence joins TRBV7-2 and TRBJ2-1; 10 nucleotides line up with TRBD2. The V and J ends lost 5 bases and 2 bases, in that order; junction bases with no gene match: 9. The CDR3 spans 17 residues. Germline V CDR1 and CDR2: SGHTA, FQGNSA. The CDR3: CASSPPGLAVTYNEQFF. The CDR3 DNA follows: TGTGCCAGCAGCCCACCCGGACTAGCGGTTACCTACAATGAGCAGTTCTTC. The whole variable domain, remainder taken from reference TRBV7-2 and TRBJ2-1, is GAGVSQSPSNKVTEKGKDVELRCDPISGHTALYWYRQSLGQGLEFLIYFQGNSAPDKSGLPSDRFSAERTGGSVSTLTIQRTQQEDSAVYLCASSPPGLAVTYNEQFFGPGTRLTVL.

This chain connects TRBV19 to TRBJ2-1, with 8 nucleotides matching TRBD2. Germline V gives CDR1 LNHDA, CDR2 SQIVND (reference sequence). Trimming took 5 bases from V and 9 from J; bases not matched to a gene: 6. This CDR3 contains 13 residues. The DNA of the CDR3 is TGTGCCAGTAGTCCCCGGGGGGGGGCTGAGCAGTTCTTC. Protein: CASSPRGGAEQFF.

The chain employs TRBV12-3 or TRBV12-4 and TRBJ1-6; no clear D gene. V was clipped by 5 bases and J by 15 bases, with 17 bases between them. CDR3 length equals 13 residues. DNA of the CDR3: TGTGCCAGCAGTCCCAGGACTCCCCCCCGCCTCCACTTT. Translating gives CASSPRTPPRLHF.

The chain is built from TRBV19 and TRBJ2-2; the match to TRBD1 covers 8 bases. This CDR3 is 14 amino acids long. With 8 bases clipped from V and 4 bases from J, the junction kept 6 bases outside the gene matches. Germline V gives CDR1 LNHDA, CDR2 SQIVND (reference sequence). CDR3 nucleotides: TGTGCCAGTTTAAAACAGGGGGGCACCGGGGAGCTGTTTTTT. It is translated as CASLKQGGTGELFF.

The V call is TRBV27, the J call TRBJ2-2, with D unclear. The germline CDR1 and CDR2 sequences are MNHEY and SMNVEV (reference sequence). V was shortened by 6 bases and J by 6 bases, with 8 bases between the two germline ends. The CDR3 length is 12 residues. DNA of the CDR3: TGTGCCAGCAGATATATGTCCGGGGAGCTGTTTTTT. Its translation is CASRYMSGELFF.

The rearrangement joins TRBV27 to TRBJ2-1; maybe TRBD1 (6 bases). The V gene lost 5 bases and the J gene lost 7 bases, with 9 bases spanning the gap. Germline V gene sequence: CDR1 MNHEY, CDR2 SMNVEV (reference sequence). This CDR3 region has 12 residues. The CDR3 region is CASSAQGNEQFF. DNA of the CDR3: TGTGCCAGCAGTGCTCAGGGGAATGAGCAGTTCTTC.

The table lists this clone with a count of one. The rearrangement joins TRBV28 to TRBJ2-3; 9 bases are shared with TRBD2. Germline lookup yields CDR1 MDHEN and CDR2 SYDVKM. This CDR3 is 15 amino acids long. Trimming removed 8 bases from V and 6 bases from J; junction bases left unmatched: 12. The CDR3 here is CASGRASGNQDTQYF. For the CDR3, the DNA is TGTGCCAGCGGCCGAGCTAGCGGGAACCAGGATACGCAGTATTTT.

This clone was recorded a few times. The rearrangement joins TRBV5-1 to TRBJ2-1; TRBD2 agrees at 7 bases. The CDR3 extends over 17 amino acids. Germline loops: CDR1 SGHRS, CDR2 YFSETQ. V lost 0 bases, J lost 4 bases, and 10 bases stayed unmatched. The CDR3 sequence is CASSLGSGVRLYNEQFF. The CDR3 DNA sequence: TGCGCCAGCAGCTTGGGGAGCGGGGTACGCCTTTACAATGAGCAGTTCTTC.

CDR3 bases: TGTGCCAGTAGTCTGGGGGGAAGCTCCTACAATGAGCAGTTCTTC. Protein product: CASSLGGSSYNEQFF. The chain recombines TRBV19 with TRBJ2-1, with a weak D call TRBD2 (6 bases). Germline V lookup: CDR1 LNHDA, CDR2 SQIVND (reference sequence). The CDR3 is 15 residues long. Trimming took 5 bases from V and 0 from J, leaving 11 bases between them.

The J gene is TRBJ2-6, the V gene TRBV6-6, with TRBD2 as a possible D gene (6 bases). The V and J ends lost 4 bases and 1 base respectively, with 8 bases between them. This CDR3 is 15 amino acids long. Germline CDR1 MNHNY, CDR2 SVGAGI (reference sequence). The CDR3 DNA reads TGTGCCAGCAGTTTAGGAGGGTCTGGGGCCAACGTCCTGACTTTC. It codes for CASSLGGSGANVLTF.

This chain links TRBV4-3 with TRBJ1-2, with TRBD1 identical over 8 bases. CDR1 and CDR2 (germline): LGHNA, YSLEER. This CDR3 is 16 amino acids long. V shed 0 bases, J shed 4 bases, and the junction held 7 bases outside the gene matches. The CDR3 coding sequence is TGCGCCAGCAGCCAAGATTTCGAGACAGGGGTCTATGGCTACACCTTC. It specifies CASSQDFETGVYGYTF.

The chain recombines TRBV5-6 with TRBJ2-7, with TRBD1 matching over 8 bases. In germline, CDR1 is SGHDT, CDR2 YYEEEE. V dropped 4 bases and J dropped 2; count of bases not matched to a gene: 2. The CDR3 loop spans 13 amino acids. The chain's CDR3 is CASSLDRAYEQYF. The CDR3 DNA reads TGTGCCAGCAGCCTGGACAGGGCCTACGAGCAGTACTTC.

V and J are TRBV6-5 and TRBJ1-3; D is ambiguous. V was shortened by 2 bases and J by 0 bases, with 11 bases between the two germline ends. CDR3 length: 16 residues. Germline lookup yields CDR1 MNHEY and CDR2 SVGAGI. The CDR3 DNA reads TGTGCCAGCAGTTACCAGACCGGAAGCTCTGGAAACACCATATATTTT. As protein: CASSYQTGSSGNTIYF.

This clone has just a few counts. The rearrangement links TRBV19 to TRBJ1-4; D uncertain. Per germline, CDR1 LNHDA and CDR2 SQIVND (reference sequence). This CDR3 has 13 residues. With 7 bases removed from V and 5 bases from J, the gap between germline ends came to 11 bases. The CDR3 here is CASMTPGNEKLFF. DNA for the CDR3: TGTGCCAGTATGACCCCCGGAAATGAAAAACTGTTTTTT.

The CDR3 reads CASSSQNSGINEQYF. Written as DNA, the CDR3 is TGTGCCAGCAGCTCCCAGAATAGCGGGATCAACGAGCAGTACTTC. The V gene is TRBV7-6, the J gene TRBJ2-7; 8 positions match TRBD2. CDR3 size: 15 residues. V lost 4 bases to trimming and J lost 5 bases; unmatched junction nucleotides: 10. Germline V gene sequence: CDR1 SGHVS, CDR2 FNYEAQ.

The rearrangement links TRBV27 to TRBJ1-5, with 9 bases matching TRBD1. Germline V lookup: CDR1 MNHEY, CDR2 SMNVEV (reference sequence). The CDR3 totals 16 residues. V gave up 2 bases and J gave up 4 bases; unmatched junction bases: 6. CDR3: CASSLQGQGWNQPQHF. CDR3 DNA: TGTGCCAGCAGTTTACAGGGACAGGGTTGGAATCAGCCCCAGCATTTT.